This note documents a single T cell receptor beta chain sequence. The data originate from a study of blood T cell repertoires in COVID-19. Study-wide context: Sites across the United States, Italy and Spain contributed samples from acute and convalescent COVID-19.

Seattle-derived patients entered the study during active infection and were followed longitudinally. In the original processing: Amplification of reference gene primers was used by the study to estimate nucleated cell counts. Measured with immunoSEQ multiplex PCR; TCRdb has only the in-frame clones, and not every one. Clone size and the V and J calls come from that table; the DNA yielded D and trimming. The table records roughly 350,000 clones, approximately 89% of them present only once. This receptor was obtained from a woman aged 25 to 39 with COVID-19, enrolled during active disease. The specimen sequenced was peripheral blood.

The CDR3 sequence: CASSSQVADTQYF. The CDR3 nucleotides are TGTGCCAGCAGCTCACAGGTCGCAGATACGCAGTATTTT. V and J are TRBV7-2 and TRBJ2-3; perhaps TRBD1 as D (5 bases). The ends were cut back, 4 bases at V and 4 bases at J, with 9 bases in the middle. Germline CDR1 is SGHTA and CDR2 is FQGNSA. This CDR3 spans 13 amino acids.